Below are 9 T cell receptor beta chains sequenced from a single sample in a study of blood T cell repertoires in COVID-19. The table came from immunoSEQ multiplex PCR; TCRdb's copy has only in-frame clones and leaves some out. The sample records around 97,000 clones, around 84% being singletons. Sequencing input: peripheral blood. These receptor sequences come from a human donor in a cohort sampled during active COVID-19.

The chain employs TRBV19 and TRBJ2-3; 13 nucleotides line up with TRBD2. The length of the CDR3 is 19 residues. Germline V gives CDR1 LNHDA, CDR2 SQIVND (reference sequence). After removal of 0 bases from V and 3 bases from J, the junction contained 9 bases not matched to a gene. In DNA form, the CDR3 reads TGTGCCAGTAGTATAGATCTGACGACTAGCGGGGGGCCAACAGATACGCAGTATTTT. Its protein is CASSIDLTTSGGPTDTQYF.

This clone was recorded a few times. The chain is built from TRBV11-2 and TRBJ2-7; 10 bases line up with TRBD2. Germline CDR1 reads SGHAT; CDR2 reads FQNNGV. V was clipped by 1 base and J by 0 bases; unmatched bases: 6. The CDR3 runs 17 residues. The CDR3 bases are TGTGCCAGCAGCTTAGGGCTAGCGGGGGCTAGCTCCTACGAGCAGTACTTC. Encoded protein: CASSLGLAGASSYEQYF.

CDR3 coding DNA: TGTGCCAGCAGAAAGCGGGGGGGCCCGGAGACCCAGTACTTC. Translated, it gives CASRKRGGPETQYF. The chain combines TRBV2 with TRBJ2-5; 10 bases fit TRBD2. The CDR3 runs 14 residues. Germline V gene data show CDR1 as SNHLY and CDR2 as FYNNEI. The V gene end was trimmed by 6 bases and the J gene end by 5 bases; junction bases not matched to a gene: 6. Together with reference TRBV2 and TRBJ2-5, the CDR3 gives the full variable domain: EPEVTQTPSHQVTQMGQEVILRCVPISNHLYFYWYRQILGQKVEFLVSFYNNEISEKSEIFDDQFSVERPDGSNFTLKIRSTKLEDSAMYFCASRKRGGPETQYFGPGTRLLVL.

The rearrangement links TRBV7-9 to TRBJ2-2; D gene uncertain. Trimming removed 6 bases at V and 1 base at J, with 6 bases between. Germline V gives CDR1 SEHNR, CDR2 FQNEAQ (reference sequence). The CDR3 covers 13 residues. CDR3 in amino acids: CASSSENTGELFF. In nucleotides, the CDR3 is TGTGCCAGCAGTAGTGAGAACACCGGGGAGCTGTTTTTT.

V usage is TRBV27 and J usage is TRBJ1-1, with TRBD1 matching over 8 bases. The germline V gene has CDR1 MNHEY and CDR2 SMNVEV (reference sequence). This CDR3 has 16 amino acids. V shed 5 bases and J 3 bases; nucleotides not matched to a gene: 11. As DNA, the CDR3 is TGTGCCAGCAGTACCAGGGGGCCAGTGGGGCACACTGAAGCTTTCTTT. This sequence encodes CASSTRGPVGHTEAFF.

This sequence joins TRBV6-2 or TRBV6-3 and TRBJ1-5; D is undetermined. The CDR3 is 15 amino acids. Germline CDR1 and CDR2: MNHEY and SVGEGT. The V end lost 2 bases, the J end lost 1 base, and 9 bases lay between the germline ends. DNA of the CDR3: TGTGCCAGCAGTTACGGAAGGAGCAGCAATCAGCCCCAGCATTTT. It encodes CASSYGRSSNQPQHF.

The rearrangement links TRBV5-6 to TRBJ1-2; 7 nucleotides align to TRBD1. Trimming cost V 3 bases and J 4 bases; bases outside gene matches: 3. This CDR3 has 13 residues. The V gene's germline CDR1 is SGHDT and CDR2 YYEEEE. The CDR3 loop reads CASSSGTAYGYTF. The DNA for the CDR3 is TGTGCCAGCAGCTCCGGGACAGCCTATGGCTACACCTTC.

The gene calls are TRBV5-6 and TRBJ1-2, with TRBD1 as a possible D gene (6 bases). CDR3 length: 13 amino acids. The V end lost 4 bases, the J end lost 5 bases, and 12 bases lay between the germline ends. Germline CDR1 and CDR2: SGHDT and YYEEEE. The CDR3 sequence: CASSPMGAYGYTF. In DNA form, the CDR3 reads TGTGCCAGCAGCCCAATGGGGGCGTATGGCTACACCTTC.

This CDR3 reads CASSESFGQGRKLFF. In DNA form, the CDR3 reads TGCGCCAGCAGTGAGTCCTTTGGGCAGGGAAGAAAACTGTTTTTT. This chain uses TRBV10-2 with TRBJ1-4; D may be TRBD1 (5 bases). The CDR3 has 15 residues. Germline CDR1 WSHSY, CDR2 SAAADI. V shed 0 bases and J shed 10 bases, with 15 bases lying between them.